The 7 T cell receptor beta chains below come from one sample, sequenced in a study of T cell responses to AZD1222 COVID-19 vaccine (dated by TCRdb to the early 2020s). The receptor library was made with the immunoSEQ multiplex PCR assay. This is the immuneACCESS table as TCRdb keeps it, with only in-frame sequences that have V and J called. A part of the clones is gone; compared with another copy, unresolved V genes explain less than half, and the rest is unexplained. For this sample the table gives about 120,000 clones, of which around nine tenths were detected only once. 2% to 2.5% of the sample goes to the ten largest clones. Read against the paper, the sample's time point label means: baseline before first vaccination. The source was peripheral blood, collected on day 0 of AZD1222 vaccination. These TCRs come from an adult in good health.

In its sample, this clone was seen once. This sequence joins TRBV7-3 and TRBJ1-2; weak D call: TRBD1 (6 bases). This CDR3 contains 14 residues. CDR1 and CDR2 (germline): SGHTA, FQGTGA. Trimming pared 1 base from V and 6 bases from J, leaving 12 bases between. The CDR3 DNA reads TGTGCCAGCAGCTTAATGGGGGGGCCGGATGGCTACACCTTC. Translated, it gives CASSLMGGPDGYTF.

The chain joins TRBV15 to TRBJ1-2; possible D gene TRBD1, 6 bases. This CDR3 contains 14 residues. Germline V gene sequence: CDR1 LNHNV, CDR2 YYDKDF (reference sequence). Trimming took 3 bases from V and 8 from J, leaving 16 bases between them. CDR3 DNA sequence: TGTGCCACCAGCAGTTCCGCGGGGACAAGGGGCTACACCTTC. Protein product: CATSSSAGTRGYTF.

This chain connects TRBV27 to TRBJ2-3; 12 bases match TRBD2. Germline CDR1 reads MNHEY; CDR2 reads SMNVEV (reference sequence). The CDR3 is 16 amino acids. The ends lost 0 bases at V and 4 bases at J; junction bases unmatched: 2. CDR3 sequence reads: CASSLSRLAGADTQYF. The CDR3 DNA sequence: TGTGCCAGCAGTTTATCGCGACTAGCGGGAGCAGATACGCAGTATTTT.

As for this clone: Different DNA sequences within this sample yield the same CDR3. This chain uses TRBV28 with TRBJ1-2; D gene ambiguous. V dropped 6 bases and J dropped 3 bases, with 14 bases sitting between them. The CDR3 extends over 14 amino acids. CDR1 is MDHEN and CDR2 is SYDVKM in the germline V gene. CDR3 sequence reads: CASRETARDYGYTF. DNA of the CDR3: TGTGCCAGCAGGGAAACAGCCCGAGACTATGGCTACACCTTC.

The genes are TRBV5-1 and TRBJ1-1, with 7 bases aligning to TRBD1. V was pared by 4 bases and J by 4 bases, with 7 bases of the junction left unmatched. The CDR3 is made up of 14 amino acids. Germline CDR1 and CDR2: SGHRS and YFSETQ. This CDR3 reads CASSAQGQFTEAFF. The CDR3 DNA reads TGCGCCAGCAGCGCCCAGGGACAGTTCACTGAAGCTTTCTTT.

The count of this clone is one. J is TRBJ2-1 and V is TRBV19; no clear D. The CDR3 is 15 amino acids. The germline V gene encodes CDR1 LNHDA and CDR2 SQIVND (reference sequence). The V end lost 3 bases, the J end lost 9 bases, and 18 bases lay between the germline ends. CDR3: CASSMSNLVGGEQFF. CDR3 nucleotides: TGTGCCAGTAGTATGAGTAATTTGGTGGGCGGTGAGCAGTTCTTC.

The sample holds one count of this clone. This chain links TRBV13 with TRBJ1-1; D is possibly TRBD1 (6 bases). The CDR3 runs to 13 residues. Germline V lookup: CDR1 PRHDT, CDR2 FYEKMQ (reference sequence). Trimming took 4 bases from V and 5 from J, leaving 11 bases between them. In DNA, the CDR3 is TGTGCCAGCAGCTCCACAAGGGGGACTGAAGCTTTCTTT. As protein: CASSSTRGTEAFF.